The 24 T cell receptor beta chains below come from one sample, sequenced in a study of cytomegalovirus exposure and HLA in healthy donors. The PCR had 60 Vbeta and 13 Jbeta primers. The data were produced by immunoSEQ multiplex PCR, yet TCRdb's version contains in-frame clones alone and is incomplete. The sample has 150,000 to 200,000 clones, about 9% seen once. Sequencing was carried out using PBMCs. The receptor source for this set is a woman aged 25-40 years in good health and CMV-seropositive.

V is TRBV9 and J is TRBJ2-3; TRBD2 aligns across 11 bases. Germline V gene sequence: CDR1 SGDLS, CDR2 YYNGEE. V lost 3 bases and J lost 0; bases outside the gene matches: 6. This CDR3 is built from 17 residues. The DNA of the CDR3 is TGTGCCAGCAGCGGGATAGCGGGAGGGGTAAGCACAGATACGCAGTATTTT. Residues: CASSGIAGGVSTDTQYF.

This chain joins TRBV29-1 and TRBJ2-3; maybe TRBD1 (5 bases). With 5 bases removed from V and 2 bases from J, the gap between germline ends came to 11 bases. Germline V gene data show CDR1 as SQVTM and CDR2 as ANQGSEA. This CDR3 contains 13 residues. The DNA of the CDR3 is TGCAGCGTTATTTGGGGCCTCACAGATACGCAGTATTTT. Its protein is CSVIWGLTDTQYF.

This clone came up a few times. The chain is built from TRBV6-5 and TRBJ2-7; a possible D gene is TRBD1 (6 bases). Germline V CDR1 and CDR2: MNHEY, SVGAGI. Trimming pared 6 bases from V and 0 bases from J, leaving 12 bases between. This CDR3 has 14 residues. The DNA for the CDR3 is TGTGCCAGCAGACGGACAGACCACTCCTACGAGCAGTACTTC. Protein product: CASRRTDHSYEQYF.

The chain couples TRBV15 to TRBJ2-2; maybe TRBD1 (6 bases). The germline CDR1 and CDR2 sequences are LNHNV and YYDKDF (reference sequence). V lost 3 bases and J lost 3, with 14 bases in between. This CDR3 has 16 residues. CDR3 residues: CATSSLGGVDTGELFF. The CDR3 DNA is TGTGCCACCAGCAGTTTAGGGGGAGTAGACACCGGGGAGCTGTTTTTT.

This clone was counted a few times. Here the CDR3 DNA reads TGTGCCAGCAGACCTCAGGGATTCGGGGCCAACGTCCTGACTTTC. Encoded protein: CASRPQGFGANVLTF. The rearrangement joins TRBV7-2 to TRBJ2-6; maybe TRBD1 (5 bases). V was shortened by 6 bases and J by 4 bases, with 13 bases between the two germline ends. Germline assignment: CDR1 SGHTA and CDR2 FQGNSA. CDR3 length equals 15 residues.

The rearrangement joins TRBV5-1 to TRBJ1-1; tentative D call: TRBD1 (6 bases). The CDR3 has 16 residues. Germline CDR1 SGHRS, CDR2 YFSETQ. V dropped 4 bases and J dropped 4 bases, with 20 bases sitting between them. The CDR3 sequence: CASSPIAQGGVTEAFF. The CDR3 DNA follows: TGCGCCAGCAGCCCCATAGCGCAAGGGGGGGTCACTGAAGCTTTCTTT. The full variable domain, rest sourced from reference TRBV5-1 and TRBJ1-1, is KAGVTQTPRYLIKTRGQQVTLSCSPISGHRSVSWYQQTPGQGLQFLFEYFSETQRNKGNFPGRFSGRQFSNSRSEMNVSTLELGDSALYLCASSPIAQGGVTEAFFGQGTRLTVV.

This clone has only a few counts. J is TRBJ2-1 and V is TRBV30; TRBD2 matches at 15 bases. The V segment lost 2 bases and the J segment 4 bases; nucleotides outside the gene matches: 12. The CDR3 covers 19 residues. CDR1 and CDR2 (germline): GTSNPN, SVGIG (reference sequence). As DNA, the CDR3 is TGTGCCTGGAGTATCTCTAAAGGGACTAGCGGGAGGATTTACAATGAGCAGTTCTTC. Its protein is CAWSISKGTSGRIYNEQFF.

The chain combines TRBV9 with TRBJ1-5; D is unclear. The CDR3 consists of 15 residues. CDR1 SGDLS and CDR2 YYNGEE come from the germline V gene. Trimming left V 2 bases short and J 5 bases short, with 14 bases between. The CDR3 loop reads CASSVAADGHQPQHF. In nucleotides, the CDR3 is TGTGCCAGCAGCGTCGCAGCGGACGGCCATCAGCCCCAGCATTTT.

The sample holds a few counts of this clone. The CDR3 protein is CASSHHGTGEGLFF. The DNA of the CDR3 is TGTGCCAGTAGTCACCACGGGACAGGGGAAGGACTGTTTTTT. The rearrangement links TRBV19 to TRBJ1-4; 10 bases are shared with TRBD1. The CDR3 sequence is 14 residues long. V dropped 5 bases and J dropped 13; count of bases not matched to a gene: 10. Germline lookup yields CDR1 LNHDA and CDR2 SQIVND (reference sequence).

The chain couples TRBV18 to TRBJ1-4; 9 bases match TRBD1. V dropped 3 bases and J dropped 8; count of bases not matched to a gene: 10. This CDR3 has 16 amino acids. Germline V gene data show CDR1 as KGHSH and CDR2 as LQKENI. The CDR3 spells CASSPQRGQGGEKLFF. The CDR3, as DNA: TGTGCCAGCTCACCCCAAAGGGGACAGGGAGGCGAAAAACTGTTTTTT.

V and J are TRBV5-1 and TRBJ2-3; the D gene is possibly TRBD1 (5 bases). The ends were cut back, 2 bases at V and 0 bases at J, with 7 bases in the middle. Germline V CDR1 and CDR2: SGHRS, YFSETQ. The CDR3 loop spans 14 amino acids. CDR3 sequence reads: CASSFRASTDTQYF. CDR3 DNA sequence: TGCGCCAGCAGCTTCAGGGCTAGCACAGATACGCAGTATTTT. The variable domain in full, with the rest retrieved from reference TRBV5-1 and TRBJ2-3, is KAGVTQTPRYLIKTRGQQVTLSCSPISGHRSVSWYQQTPGQGLQFLFEYFSETQRNKGNFPGRFSGRQFSNSRSEMNVSTLELGDSALYLCASSFRASTDTQYFGPGTRLTVL.

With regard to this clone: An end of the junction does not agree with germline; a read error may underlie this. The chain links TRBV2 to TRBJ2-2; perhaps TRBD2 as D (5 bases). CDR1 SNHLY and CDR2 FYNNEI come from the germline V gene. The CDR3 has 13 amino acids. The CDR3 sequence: CASSVGNIGELFF. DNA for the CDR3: TGTGCCAGCAGTGTCGGGAACATCGGGGAGCTGTTTTTT. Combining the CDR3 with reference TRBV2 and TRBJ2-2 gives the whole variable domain EPEVTQTPSHQVTQMGQEVILRCVPISNHLYFYWYRQILGQKVEFLVSFYNNEISEKSEIFDDQFSVERPDGSNFTLKIRSTKLEDSAMYFCASSVGNIGELFFGEGSRLTVL.

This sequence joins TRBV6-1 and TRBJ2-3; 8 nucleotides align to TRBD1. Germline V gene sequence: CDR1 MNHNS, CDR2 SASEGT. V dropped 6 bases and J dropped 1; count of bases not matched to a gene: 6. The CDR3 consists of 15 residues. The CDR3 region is CASRRQGSGTDTQYF. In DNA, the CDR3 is TGTGCCAGCAGAAGACAGGGGTCAGGCACAGATACGCAGTATTTT.

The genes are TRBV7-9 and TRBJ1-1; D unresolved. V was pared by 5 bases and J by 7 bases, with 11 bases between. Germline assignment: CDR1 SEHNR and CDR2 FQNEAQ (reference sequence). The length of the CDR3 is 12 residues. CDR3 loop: CASSPFGIEAFF. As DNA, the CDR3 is TGTGCCAGCAGCCCCTTCGGGATTGAAGCTTTCTTT. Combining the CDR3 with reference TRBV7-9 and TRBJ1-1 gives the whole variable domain DTGVSQNPRHKITKRGQNVTFRCDPISEHNRLYWYRQTLGQGPEFLTYFQNEAQLEKSRLLSDRFSAERPKGSFSTLEIQRTEQGDSAMYLCASSPFGIEAFFGQGTRLTVV.

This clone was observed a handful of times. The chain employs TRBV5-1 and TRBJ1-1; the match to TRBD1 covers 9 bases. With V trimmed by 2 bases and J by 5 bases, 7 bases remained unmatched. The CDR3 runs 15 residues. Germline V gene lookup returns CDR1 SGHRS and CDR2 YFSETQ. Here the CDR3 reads CASSFRTGELTEAFF. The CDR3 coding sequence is TGCGCCAGCAGCTTTAGGACAGGGGAGTTGACTGAAGCTTTCTTT. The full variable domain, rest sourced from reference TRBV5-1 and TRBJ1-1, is KAGVTQTPRYLIKTRGQQVTLSCSPISGHRSVSWYQQTPGQGLQFLFEYFSETQRNKGNFPGRFSGRQFSNSRSEMNVSTLELGDSALYLCASSFRTGELTEAFFGQGTRLTVV.

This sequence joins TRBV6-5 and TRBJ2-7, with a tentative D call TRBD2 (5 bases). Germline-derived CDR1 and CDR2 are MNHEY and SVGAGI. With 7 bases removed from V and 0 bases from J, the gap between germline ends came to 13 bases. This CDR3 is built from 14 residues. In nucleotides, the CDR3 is TGTGCCAGCAATAGCGTGACTTCCTCCTACGAGCAGTACTTC. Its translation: CASNSVTSSYEQYF.

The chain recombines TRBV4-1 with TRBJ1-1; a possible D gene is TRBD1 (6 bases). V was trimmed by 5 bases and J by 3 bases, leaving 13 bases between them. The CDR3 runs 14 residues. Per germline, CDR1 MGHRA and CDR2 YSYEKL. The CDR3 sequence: CASSNPDRYTEAFF. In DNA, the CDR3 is TGCGCCAGCAGCAACCCGGACAGATACACTGAAGCTTTCTTT.

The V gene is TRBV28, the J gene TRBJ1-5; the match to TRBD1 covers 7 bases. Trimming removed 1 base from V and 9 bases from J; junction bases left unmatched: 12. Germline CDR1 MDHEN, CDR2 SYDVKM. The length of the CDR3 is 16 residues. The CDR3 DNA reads TGTGCCAGCAGTTTATTTGGGACAGCGCCCTTCGGGCCCCAGCATTTT. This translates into CASSLFGTAPFGPQHF. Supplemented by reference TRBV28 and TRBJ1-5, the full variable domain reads DVKVTQSSRYLVKRTGEKVFLECVQDMDHENMFWYRQDPGLGLRLIYFSYDVKMKEKGDIPEGYSVSREKKERFSLILESASTNQTSMYLCASSLFGTAPFGPQHFGDGTRLSIL.

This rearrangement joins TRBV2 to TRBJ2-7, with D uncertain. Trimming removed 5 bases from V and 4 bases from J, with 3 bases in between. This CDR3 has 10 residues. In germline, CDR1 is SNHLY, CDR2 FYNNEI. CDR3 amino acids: CASSLYEQYF. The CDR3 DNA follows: TGTGCCAGCAGTTTATACGAGCAGTACTTC.

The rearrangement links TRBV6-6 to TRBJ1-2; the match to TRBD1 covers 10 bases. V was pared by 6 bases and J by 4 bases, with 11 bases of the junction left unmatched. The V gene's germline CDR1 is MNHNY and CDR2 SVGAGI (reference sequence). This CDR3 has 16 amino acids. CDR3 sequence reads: CASRQPGGQGSYGYTF. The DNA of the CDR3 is TGTGCCAGCAGACAACCGGGGGGACAGGGGAGCTATGGCTACACCTTC.

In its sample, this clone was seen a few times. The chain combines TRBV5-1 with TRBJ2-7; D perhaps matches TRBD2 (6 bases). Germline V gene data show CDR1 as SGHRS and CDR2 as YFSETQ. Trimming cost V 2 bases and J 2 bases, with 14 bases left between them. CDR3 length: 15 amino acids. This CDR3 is CASSFNGGDAYEQYF. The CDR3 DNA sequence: TGCGCCAGCAGCTTTAACGGGGGTGACGCCTACGAGCAGTACTTC.

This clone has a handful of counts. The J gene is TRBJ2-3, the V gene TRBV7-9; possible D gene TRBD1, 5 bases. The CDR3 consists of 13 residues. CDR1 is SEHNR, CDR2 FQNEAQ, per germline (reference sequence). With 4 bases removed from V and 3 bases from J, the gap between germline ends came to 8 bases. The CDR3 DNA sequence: TGTGCCAGCAGCTCCTCAGGGACAGATACGCAGTATTTT. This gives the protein CASSSSGTDTQYF.

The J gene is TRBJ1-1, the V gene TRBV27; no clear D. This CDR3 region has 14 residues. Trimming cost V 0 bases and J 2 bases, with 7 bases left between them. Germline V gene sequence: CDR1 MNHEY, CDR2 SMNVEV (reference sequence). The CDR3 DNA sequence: TGTGCCAGCAGTTTATCGCCCGGTAACACTGAAGCTTTCTTT. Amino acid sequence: CASSLSPGNTEAFF.

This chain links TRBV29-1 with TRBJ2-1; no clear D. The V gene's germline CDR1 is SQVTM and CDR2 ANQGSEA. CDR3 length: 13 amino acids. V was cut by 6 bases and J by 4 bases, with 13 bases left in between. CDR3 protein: CSVLIPLYNEQFF. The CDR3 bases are TGCAGCGTCCTAATCCCTTTATACAATGAGCAGTTCTTC.